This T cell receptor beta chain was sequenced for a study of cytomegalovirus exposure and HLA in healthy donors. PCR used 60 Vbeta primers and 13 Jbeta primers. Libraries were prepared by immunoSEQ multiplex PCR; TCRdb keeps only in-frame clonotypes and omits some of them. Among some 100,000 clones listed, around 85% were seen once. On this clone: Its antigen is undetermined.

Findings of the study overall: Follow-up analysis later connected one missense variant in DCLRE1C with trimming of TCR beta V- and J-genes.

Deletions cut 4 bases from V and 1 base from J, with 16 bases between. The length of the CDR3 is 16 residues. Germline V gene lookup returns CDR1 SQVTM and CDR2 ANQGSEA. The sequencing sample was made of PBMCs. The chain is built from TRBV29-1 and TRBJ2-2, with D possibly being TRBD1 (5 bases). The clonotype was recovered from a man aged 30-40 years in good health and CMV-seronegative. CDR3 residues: CSVGGVGHGNTGELFF. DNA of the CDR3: TGCAGCGTTGGGGGCGTGGGGCACGGGAACACCGGGGAGCTGTTTTTT.